This T cell receptor beta chain was sequenced in a study of blood T cell repertoires in COVID-19. Whole-study context: The study drew acute and convalescent COVID-19 samples from the United States, Italy and Spain. PBMCs, B-cell-depleted T cells, or T cells provided the cDNA or gDNA that made up the material.

In the authors' methods: Scientists estimated how many nucleated cells there were by amplifying reference gene primers. Here immunoSEQ multiplex PCR was the method, and the copy in TCRdb shows in-frame clones only, minus some. The V and J calls and clone size were taken over from that table, and D and trimming were inferred from the DNA. Of under 130,000 clones listed, roughly 80% were seen once; the top ten hold 8% to 10%. Germline V gene data show CDR1 as SGHRS and CDR2 as YFSETQ. V dropped 0 bases and J dropped 2 bases, with 11 bases sitting between them. This CDR3 region has 15 residues. This receptor was identified in a woman in her 70s with acute or convalescent COVID-19. Sequences were obtained from peripheral blood. The V and J genes are TRBV5-1 and TRBJ1-2; D is uncertain. The CDR3 sequence: CASSLGQVPNYGYTF. The CDR3 DNA reads as TGCGCCAGCAGCTTGGGGCAGGTCCCGAACTATGGCTACACCTTC. Supplemented by reference TRBV5-1 and TRBJ1-2, the full variable domain reads KAGVTQTPRYLIKTRGQQVTLSCSPISGHRSVSWYQQTPGQGLQFLFEYFSETQRNKGNFPGRFSGRQFSNSRSEMNVSTLELGDSALYLCASSLGQVPNYGYTFGSGTRLTVV.